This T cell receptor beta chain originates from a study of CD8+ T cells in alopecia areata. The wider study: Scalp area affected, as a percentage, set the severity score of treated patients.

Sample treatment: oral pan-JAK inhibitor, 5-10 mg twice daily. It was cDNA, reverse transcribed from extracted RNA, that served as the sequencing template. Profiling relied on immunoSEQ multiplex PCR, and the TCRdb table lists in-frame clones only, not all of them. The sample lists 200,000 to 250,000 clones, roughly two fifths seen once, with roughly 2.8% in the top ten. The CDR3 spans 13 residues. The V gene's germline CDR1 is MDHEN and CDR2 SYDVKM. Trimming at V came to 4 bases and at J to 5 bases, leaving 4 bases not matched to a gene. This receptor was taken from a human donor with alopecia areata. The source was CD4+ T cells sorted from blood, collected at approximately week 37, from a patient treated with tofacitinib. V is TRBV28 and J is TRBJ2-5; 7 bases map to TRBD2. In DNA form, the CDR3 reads TGTGCCAGCAGTTCAGCGGGGTTGGAGACCCAGTACTTC. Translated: CASSSAGLETQYF.